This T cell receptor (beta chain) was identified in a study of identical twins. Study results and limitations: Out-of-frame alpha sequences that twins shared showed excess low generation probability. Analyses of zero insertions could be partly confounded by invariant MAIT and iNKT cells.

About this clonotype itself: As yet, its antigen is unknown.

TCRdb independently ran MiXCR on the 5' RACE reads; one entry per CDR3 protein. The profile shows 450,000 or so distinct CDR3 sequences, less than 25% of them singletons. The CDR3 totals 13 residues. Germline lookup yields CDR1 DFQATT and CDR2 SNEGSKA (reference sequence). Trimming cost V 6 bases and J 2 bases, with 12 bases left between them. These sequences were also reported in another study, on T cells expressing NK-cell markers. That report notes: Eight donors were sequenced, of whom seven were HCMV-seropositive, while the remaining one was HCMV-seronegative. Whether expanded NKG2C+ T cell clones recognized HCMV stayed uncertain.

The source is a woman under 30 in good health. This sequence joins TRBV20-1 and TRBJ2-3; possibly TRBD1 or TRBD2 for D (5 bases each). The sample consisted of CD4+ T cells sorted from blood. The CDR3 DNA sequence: TGCAGTGCCTTAGGGGAGACCACAGATACGCAGTATTTT. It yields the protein CSALGETTDTQYF.